This T cell receptor beta chain was sequenced for a study of naive and memory T cell subsets. From the second PCR step, alpha and beta chains were amplified apart. As for this clonotype: Its cognate antigen is unknown.

Findings and limits, study-wide: Especially in CD8 cells, naive repertoires contained a few larger clonotypes, possibly CD45RA-re-expressing memory cells.

An equimolar mix of two oligonucleotides served as the beta constant-region primer for TRBC1 and TRBC2. Ligated cDNA was amplified by four rounds of PCR with nested alpha and beta constant-region primers and SP2. TCRdb itself ran the UMI-ligation and nested PCR reads through MiXCR, one entry per CDR3 protein. Of over 130,000 distinct CDR3 sequences listed, approximately 21% are singletons. The sample consisted of naive CD8+ T cells from blood. This TCR derives from a human donor in good health.

CDR3 coding DNA: TGTGCCAGCAGTCCCGGACGTAGCTATGGCTACACCTTC. Protein product: CASSPGRSYGYTF. The chain recombines TRBV12-3 or TRBV12-4 with TRBJ1-2; D is unresolved. V lost 5 bases to trimming and J lost 4 bases, with 11 bases between them. This CDR3 is built from 13 residues.